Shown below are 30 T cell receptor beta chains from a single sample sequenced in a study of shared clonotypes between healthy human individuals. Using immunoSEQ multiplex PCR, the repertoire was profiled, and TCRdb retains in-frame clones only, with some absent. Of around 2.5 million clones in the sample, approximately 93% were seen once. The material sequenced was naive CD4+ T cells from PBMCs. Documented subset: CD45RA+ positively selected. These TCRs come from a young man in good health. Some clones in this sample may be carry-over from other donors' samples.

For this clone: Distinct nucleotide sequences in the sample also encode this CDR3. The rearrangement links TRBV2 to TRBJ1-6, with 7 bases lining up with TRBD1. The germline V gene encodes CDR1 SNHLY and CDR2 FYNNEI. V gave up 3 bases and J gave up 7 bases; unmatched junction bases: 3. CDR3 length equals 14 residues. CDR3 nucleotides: TGTGCCAGCAGTGAGCAAGGGGGCAATTCACCCCTCCACTTT. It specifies CASSEQGGNSPLHF. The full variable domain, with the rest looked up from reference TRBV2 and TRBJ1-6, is EPEVTQTPSHQVTQMGQEVILRCVPISNHLYFYWYRQILGQKVEFLVSFYNNEISEKSEIFDDQFSVERPDGSNFTLKIRSTKLEDSAMYFCASSEQGGNSPLHFGNGTRLTVT.

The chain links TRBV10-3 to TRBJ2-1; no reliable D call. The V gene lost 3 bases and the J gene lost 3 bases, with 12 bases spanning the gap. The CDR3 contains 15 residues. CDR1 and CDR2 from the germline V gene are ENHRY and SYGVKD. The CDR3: CAISDRLSGYNEQFF. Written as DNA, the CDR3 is TGTGCCATCAGTGATCGGCTGTCCGGCTACAATGAGCAGTTCTTC.

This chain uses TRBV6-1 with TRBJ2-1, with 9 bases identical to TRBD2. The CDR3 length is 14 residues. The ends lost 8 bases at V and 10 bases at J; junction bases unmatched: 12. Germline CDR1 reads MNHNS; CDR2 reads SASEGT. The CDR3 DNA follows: TGTGCCAGCCGGGCGGGGAGCGGGAGGACCGAGCAGTTCTTC. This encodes CASRAGSGRTEQFF.

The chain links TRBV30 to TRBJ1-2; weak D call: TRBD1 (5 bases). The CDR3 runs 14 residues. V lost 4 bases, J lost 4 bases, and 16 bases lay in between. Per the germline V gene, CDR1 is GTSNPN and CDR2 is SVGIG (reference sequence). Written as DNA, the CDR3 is TGTGCCTGGACGGACCTCGGGGGTTCCTATGGCTACACCTTC. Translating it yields CAWTDLGGSYGYTF. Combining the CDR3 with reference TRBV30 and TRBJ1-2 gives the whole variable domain SQTIHQWPATLVQPVGSPLSLECTVEGTSNPNLYWYRQAAGRGLQLLFYSVGIGQISSEVPQNLSASRPQDRQFILSSKKLLLSDSGFYLCAWTDLGGSYGYTFGSGTRLTVV.

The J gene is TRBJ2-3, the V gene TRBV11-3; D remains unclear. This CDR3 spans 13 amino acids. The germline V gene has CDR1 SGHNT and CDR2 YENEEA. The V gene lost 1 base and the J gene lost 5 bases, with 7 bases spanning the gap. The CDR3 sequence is CASSLGSRDTQYF. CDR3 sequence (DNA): TGTGCCAGCAGCTTAGGGTCTCGAGATACGCAGTATTTT. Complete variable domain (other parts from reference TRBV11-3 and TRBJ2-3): EAGVVQSPRYKIIEKKQPVAFWCNPISGHNTLYWYLQNLGQGPELLIRYENEEAVDDSQLPKDRFSAERLKGVDSTLKIQPAELGDSAVYLCASSLGSRDTQYFGPGTRLTVL.

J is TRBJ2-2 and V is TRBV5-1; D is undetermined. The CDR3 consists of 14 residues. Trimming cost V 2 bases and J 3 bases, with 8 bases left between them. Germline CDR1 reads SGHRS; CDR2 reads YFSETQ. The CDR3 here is CASSFSQYTGELFF. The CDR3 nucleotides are TGCGCCAGCAGCTTTAGCCAATACACCGGGGAGCTGTTTTTT.

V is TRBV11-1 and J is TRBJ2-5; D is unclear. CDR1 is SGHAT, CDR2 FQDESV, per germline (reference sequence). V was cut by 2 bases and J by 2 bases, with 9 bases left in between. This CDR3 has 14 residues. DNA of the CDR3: TGTGCCAGCAGCTTATCCCGAGAACAAGAGACCCAGTACTTC. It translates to CASSLSREQETQYF. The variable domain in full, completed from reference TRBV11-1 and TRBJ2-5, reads EAEVAQSPRYKITEKSQAVAFWCDPISGHATLYWYRQILGQGPELLVQFQDESVVDDSQLPKDRFSAERLKGVDSTLKIQPAELGDSAMYLCASSLSREQETQYFGPGTRLLVL.

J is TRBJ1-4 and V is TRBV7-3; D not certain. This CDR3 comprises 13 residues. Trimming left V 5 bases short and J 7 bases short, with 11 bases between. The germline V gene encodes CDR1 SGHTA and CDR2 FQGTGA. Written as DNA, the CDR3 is TGTGCCAGCAGCAACCCCCGAGGTGAAAAACTGTTTTTT. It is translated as CASSNPRGEKLFF.

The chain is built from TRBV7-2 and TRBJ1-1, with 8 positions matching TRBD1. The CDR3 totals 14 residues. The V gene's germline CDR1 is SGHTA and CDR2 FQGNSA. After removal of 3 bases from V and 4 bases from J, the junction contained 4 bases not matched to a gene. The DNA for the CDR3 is TGTGCCAGCAGCTTCGGACAGGGAAGCACTGAAGCTTTCTTT. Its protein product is CASSFGQGSTEAFF.

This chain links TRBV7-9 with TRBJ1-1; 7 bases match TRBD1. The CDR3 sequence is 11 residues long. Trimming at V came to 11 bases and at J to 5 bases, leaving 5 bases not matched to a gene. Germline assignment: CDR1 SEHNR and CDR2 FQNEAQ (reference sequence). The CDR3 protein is CAHRGETEAFF. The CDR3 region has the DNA TGTGCCCACAGGGGAGAGACTGAAGCTTTCTTT.

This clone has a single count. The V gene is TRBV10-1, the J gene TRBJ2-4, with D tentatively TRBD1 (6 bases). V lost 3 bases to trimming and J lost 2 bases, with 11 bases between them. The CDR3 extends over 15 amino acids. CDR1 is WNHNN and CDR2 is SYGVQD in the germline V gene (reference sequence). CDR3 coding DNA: TGCGCCAGCAGTGAAGGGGACACACCCAAAAACATTCAGTACTTC. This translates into CASSEGDTPKNIQYF.

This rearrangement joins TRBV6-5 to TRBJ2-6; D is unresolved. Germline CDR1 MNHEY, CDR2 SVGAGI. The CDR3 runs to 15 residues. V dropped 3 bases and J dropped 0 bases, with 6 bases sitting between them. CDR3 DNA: TGTGCCAGCAGTTATATCGGCTCTGGGGCCAACGTCCTGACTTTC. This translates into CASSYIGSGANVLTF.

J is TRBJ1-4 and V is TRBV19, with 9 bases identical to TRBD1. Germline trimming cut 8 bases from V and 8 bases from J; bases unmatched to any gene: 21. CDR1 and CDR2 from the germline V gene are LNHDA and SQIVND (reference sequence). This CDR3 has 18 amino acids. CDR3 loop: CASRRYEGQGRLREKLFF. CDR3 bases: TGTGCCAGTCGGCGCTACGAGGGACAGGGCCGACTGCGAGAAAAACTGTTTTTT.

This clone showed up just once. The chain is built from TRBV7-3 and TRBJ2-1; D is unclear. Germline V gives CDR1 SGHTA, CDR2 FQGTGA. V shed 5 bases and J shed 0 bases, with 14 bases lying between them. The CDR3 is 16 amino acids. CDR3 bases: TGTGCCAGCAGCAATACCCTCGGAAGCTCCTACAATGAGCAGTTCTTC. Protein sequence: CASSNTLGSSYNEQFF.

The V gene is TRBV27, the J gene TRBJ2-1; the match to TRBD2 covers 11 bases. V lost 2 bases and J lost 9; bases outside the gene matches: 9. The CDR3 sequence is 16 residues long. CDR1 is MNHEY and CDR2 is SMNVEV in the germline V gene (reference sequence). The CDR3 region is CASSLNSGRAGPEQFF. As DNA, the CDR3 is TGTGCCAGCAGTTTAAATAGCGGGAGGGCCGGTCCTGAGCAGTTCTTC.

The CDR3: CASTQREFNNEQFF. Here the CDR3 DNA reads TGTGCCAGCACGCAGCGGGAGTTCAACAATGAGCAGTTCTTC. V and J are TRBV2 and TRBJ2-1, with 8 nucleotides matching TRBD2. This CDR3 has 14 residues. V was clipped by 7 bases and J by 5 bases; unmatched bases: 7. Germline CDR1 reads SNHLY; CDR2 reads FYNNEI.

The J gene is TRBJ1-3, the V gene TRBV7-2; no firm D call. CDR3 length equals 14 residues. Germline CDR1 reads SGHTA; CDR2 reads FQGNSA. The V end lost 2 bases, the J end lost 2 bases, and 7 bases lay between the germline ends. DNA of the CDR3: TGTGCCAGCAGCTTATCCGGAACTGGAAACACCATATATTTT. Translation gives CASSLSGTGNTIYF. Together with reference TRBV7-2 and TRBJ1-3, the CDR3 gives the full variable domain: GAGVSQSPSNKVTEKGKDVELRCDPISGHTALYWYRQSLGQGLEFLIYFQGNSAPDKSGLPSDRFSAERTGGSVSTLTIQRTQQEDSAVYLCASSLSGTGNTIYFGEGSWLTVV.

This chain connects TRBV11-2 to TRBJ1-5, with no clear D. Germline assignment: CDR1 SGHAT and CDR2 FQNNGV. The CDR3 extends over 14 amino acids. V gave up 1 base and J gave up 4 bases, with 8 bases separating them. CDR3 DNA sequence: TGTGCCAGCAGCTTAGGACTTACGAATCAGCCCCAGCATTTT. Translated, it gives CASSLGLTNQPQHF.

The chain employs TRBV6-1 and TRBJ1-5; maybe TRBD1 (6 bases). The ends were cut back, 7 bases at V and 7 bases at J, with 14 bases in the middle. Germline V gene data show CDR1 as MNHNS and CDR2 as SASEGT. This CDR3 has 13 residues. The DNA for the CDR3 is TGTGCCAGCACCTCCAGGGGCGGCCAGCCCCAGCATTTT. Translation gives CASTSRGGQPQHF.

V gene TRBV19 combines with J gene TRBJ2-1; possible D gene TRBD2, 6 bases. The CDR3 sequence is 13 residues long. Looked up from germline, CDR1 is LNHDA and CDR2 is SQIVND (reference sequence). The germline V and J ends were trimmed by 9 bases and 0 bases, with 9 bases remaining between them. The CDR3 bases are TGTGCCAGCCGGGGGTACTCCTACAATGAGCAGTTCTTC. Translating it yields CASRGYSYNEQFF.

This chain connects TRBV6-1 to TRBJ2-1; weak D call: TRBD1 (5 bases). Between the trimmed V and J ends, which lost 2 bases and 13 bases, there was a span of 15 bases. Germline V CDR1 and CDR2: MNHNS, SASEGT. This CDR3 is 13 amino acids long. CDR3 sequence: CASSELYRSFQFF. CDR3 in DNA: TGTGCCAGCAGTGAACTTTACAGGTCCTTTCAGTTCTTC.

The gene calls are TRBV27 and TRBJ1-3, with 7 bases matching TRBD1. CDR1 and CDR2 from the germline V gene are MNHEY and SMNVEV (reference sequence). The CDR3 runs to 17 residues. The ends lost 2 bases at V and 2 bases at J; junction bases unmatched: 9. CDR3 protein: CASSLDRVWGPGNTIYF. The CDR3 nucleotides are TGTGCCAGCAGTTTAGACAGGGTTTGGGGTCCTGGAAACACCATATATTTT.

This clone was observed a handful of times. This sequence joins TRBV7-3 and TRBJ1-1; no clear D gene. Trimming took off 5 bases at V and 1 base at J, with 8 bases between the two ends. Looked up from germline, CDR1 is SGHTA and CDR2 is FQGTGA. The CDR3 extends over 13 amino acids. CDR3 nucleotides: TGTGCCAGCAGCATTACAAAGAACACTGAAGCTTTCTTT. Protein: CASSITKNTEAFF.

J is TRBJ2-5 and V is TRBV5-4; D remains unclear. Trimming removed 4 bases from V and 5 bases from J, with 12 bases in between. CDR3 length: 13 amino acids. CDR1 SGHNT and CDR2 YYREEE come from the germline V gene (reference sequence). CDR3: CASSDVNGETQYF. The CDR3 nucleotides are TGTGCCAGCAGCGACGTCAATGGGGAGACCCAGTACTTC.

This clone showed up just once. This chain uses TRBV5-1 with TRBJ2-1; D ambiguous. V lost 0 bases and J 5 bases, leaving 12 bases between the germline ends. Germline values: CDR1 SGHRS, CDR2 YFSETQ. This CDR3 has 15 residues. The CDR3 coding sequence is TGCGCCAGCAGCTTGGTTGGTAGCTCAGACAATGAGCAGTTCTTC. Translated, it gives CASSLVGSSDNEQFF.

The CDR3 region has the DNA TGTGCCAGCAGTCTAGCGGGAGAATCCTACGAGCAGTACTTC. Translated, it gives CASSLAGESYEQYF. The rearrangement uses TRBV28 and TRBJ2-7; 10 nucleotides match TRBD2. The CDR3 covers 14 residues. Germline V gives CDR1 MDHEN, CDR2 SYDVKM. V shed 5 bases, J shed 1 base, and the junction held 2 bases outside the gene matches.

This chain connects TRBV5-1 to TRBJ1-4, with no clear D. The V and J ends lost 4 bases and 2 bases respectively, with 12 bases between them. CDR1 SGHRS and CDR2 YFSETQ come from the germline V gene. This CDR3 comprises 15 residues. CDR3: CASSPSAFTNEKLFF. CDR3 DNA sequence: TGCGCCAGCAGCCCCTCGGCCTTTACTAATGAAAAACTGTTTTTT. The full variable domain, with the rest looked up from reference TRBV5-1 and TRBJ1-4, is KAGVTQTPRYLIKTRGQQVTLSCSPISGHRSVSWYQQTPGQGLQFLFEYFSETQRNKGNFPGRFSGRQFSNSRSEMNVSTLELGDSALYLCASSPSAFTNEKLFFGSGTQLSVL.

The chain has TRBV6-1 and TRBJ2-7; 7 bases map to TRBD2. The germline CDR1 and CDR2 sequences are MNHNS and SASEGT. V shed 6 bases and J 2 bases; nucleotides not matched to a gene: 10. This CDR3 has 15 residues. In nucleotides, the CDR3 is TGTGCCAGCAGGGAGGGCGGGAGCTTACCCTACGAGCAGTACTTC. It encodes CASREGGSLPYEQYF.

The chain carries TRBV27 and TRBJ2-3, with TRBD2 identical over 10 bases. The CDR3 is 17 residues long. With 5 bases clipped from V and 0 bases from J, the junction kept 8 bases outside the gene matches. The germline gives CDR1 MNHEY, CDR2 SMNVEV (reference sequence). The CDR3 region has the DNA TGTGCCAGCAGTCCTCTTAGCGGGAGGACTAGCACAGATACGCAGTATTTT. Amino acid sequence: CASSPLSGRTSTDTQYF.

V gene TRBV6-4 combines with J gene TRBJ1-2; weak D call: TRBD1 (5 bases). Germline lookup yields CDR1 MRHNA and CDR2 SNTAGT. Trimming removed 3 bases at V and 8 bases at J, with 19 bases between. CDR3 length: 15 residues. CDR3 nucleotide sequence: TGTGCCAGCAGTGAAACAGGAATACGGTTTAGGGGCTACACCTTC. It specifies CASSETGIRFRGYTF.